This TCR beta chain was retrieved from a study of blood T cell repertoires in COVID-19. Across the whole study: Samples representing acute and convalescent COVID-19 were sourced from the United States, Italy and Spain. PBMCs, B-cell-depleted T cells, or T cells provided the cDNA or gDNA that made up the material.

CDR3 length: 14 amino acids. The V segment lost 6 bases and the J segment 7 bases; nucleotides outside the gene matches: 4. Germline V gene data show CDR1 as MNHEY and CDR2 as SVGAGI. This clone appeared a single time. Followed over time, Seattle patients had been enrolled while infection was active. As originally analysed: Nucleated cell counts were estimated from reference gene primer amplification. Some clones are missing from TCRdb's copy, which holds only in-frame ones; the method was immunoSEQ multiplex PCR. Clone size and V and J calls were adopted from that table, with D and trimming inferred from the DNA. The sample shows some 190,000 clones, roughly 79% of them seen only once.

This chain connects TRBV6-5 to TRBJ1-6, with 9 positions matching TRBD1. The sequence came from a woman aged 40 to 50 with COVID-19, enrolled during active disease. Input material: peripheral blood. The CDR3 DNA reads TGTGCCAGCAGACAAGACAGGGGGAATTCACCCCTCCACTTT. This gives the protein CASRQDRGNSPLHF.